One sample yielded the 14 T cell receptor beta chains listed below, sequenced in a study of blood T cell repertoires in COVID-19 (dated by TCRdb to about 2020). The library was produced with the immunoSEQ multiplex PCR assay. In TCRdb, the immuneACCESS table is reduced to in-frame sequences with V and J assigned. These tables do not hold every clone; where another copy was compared, an unresolved V gene accounts for under half, and the others remain unexplained. The sample contains tens of thousands of clones, approximately 79% of them found a single time. The top ten clones comprise 26% of the sample. Sequencing was carried out using peripheral blood. These receptors all stem from a man aged 55-75 years with active or convalescent COVID-19.

The chain has TRBV27 and TRBJ1-4, with D possibly TRBD1 on 5 matching bases. V lost 8 bases, J lost 8 bases, and 15 bases lay in between. The CDR3 runs 13 residues. The germline gives CDR1 MNHEY, CDR2 SMNVEV (reference sequence). CDR3 sequence: CASAGRRGEKLFF. In DNA, the CDR3 is TGTGCCAGCGCGGGACGGCGTGGGGAAAAACTGTTTTTT.

The genes are TRBV2 and TRBJ1-5; 7 nucleotides align to TRBD1. Germline V gene data show CDR1 as SNHLY and CDR2 as FYNNEI. The ends lost 5 bases at V and 5 bases at J; junction bases unmatched: 6. This CDR3 comprises 14 residues. The CDR3 sequence is CASSRQGGHQPQHF. CDR3 sequence (DNA): TGTGCCAGCAGTCGACAGGGCGGGCATCAGCCCCAGCATTTT. The variable domain in full, completed from reference TRBV2 and TRBJ1-5, reads EPEVTQTPSHQVTQMGQEVILRCVPISNHLYFYWYRQILGQKVEFLVSFYNNEISEKSEIFDDQFSVERPDGSNFTLKIRSTKLEDSAMYFCASSRQGGHQPQHFGDGTRLSIL.

This chain uses TRBV5-1 with TRBJ1-1, with TRBD1 identical over 7 bases. Unmatched junction bases numbered 8, after V lost 6 bases and J lost 3 bases. The CDR3 spans 14 residues. The V gene's germline CDR1 is SGHRS and CDR2 YFSETQ. The CDR3 sequence is CASTIDRADTEAFF. The CDR3 nucleotides read TGCGCCAGCACCATAGACAGGGCAGACACTGAAGCTTTCTTT.

This rearrangement joins TRBV29-1 to TRBJ1-2; no clear D gene. This CDR3 has 14 residues. Looked up from germline, CDR1 is SQVTM and CDR2 is ANQGSEA. Trimming stripped 1 base from V and 5 bases from J, with 14 bases between. The CDR3 here is CSVEARGNLYGYTF. DNA of the CDR3: TGCAGCGTTGAAGCCAGAGGGAACCTATATGGCTACACCTTC.

V gene TRBV24-1 combines with J gene TRBJ1-2; possibly TRBD1 for D (6 bases). CDR1 is KGHDR, CDR2 SFDVKD, per germline. There are 14 residues in the CDR3. Trimming left V 3 bases short and J 3 bases short, with 10 bases between. CDR3 DNA sequence: TGTGCCACCAGTGATGGGGCAGGGGACTATGGCTACACCTTC. Amino acids: CATSDGAGDYGYTF.

The chain uses TRBV18 and TRBJ1-4, with unresolved D. CDR3 length: 11 amino acids. Germline V lookup: CDR1 KGHSH, CDR2 LQKENI. Trimming shortened V by 3 bases and J by 13 bases, and 9 bases separated the two germline ends. In DNA form, the CDR3 reads TGTGCCAGCTCACCGGGCGAAGGACTGTTTTTT. This gives the protein CASSPGEGLFF. The whole variable domain, remainder taken from reference TRBV18 and TRBJ1-4, is NAGVMQNPRHLVRRRGQEARLRCSPMKGHSHVYWYRQLPEEGLKFMVYLQKENIIDESGMPKERFSAEFPKEGPSILRIQQVVRGDSAAYFCASSPGEGLFFGSGTQLSVL.

This chain links TRBV7-2 with TRBJ1-5; 9 bases line up with TRBD1. Germline V gene sequence: CDR1 SGHTA, CDR2 FQGNSA. The V segment lost 5 bases and the J segment 7 bases; nucleotides outside the gene matches: 6. The CDR3 spans 14 residues. In DNA, the CDR3 is TGTGCCAGCAGCATCGGGACAGGGAACCAGCCCCAGCATTTT. It translates to CASSIGTGNQPQHF.

The chain couples TRBV7-3 to TRBJ2-1, with unresolved D. This CDR3 has 12 amino acids. V dropped 3 bases and J dropped 6 bases, with 6 bases sitting between them. Germline V gene lookup returns CDR1 SGHTA and CDR2 FQGTGA. CDR3 sequence: CASSFTGNEQFF. The CDR3 region has the DNA TGTGCCAGCAGCTTCACTGGCAATGAGCAGTTCTTC.

V is TRBV5-4 and J is TRBJ1-2, with a weak D call TRBD1 (5 bases). Germline V gene data show CDR1 as SGHNT and CDR2 as YYREEE (reference sequence). Deletions cut 0 bases from V and 2 bases from J, with 11 bases between. The CDR3 loop spans 15 amino acids. Here the CDR3 reads CASSLGVGGNYGYTF. The CDR3 coding sequence is TGTGCCAGCAGCTTGGGGGTTGGGGGGAACTATGGCTACACCTTC.

The chain uses TRBV5-6 and TRBJ1-1; possibly TRBD1 for D (6 bases). Germline loops: CDR1 SGHDT, CDR2 YYEEEE. The CDR3 extends over 14 amino acids. V was shortened by 6 bases and J by 1 base, with 13 bases between the two germline ends. CDR3 sequence (DNA): TGTGCCAGCACCCCGACAGGAACGAACACTGAAGCTTTCTTT. Protein sequence: CASTPTGTNTEAFF. The full variable domain, with the rest looked up from reference TRBV5-6 and TRBJ1-1, is DAGVTQSPTHLIKTRGQQVTLRCSPKSGHDTVSWYQQALGQGPQFIFQYYEEEERQRGNFPDRFSGHQFPNYSSELNVNALLLGDSALYLCASTPTGTNTEAFFGQGTRLTVV.

This clone was counted once. V usage is TRBV4-2 and J usage is TRBJ2-3; TRBD1 might be the D (6 bases). The germline V and J ends were trimmed by 6 bases and 4 bases, with 11 bases remaining between them. The germline V gene has CDR1 LGHNA and CDR2 YNFKEQ. CDR3 length equals 13 residues. The CDR3 loop is CASSLQGSDTQYF. Here the CDR3 DNA reads TGTGCCAGCAGTCTTCAGGGGTCAGATACGCAGTATTTT.

The chain employs TRBV7-3 and TRBJ2-3, with 9 bases matching TRBD2. This CDR3 is 16 amino acids long. The V segment lost 3 bases and the J segment 1 base; nucleotides outside the gene matches: 5. Germline CDR1 is SGHTA and CDR2 is FQGTGA. The CDR3 protein is CASSFHSGGGTDTQYF. The CDR3 nucleotides read TGTGCCAGCAGCTTCCATAGCGGGGGAGGCACAGATACGCAGTATTTT. Using reference TRBV7-3 and TRBJ2-3 for the parts outside the CDR3, the full variable domain is GAGVSQTPSNKVTEKGKYVELRCDPISGHTALYWYRQSLGQGPEFLIYFQGTGAADDSGLPNDRFFAVRPEGSVSTLKIQRTERGDSAVYLCASSFHSGGGTDTQYFGPGTRLTVL.

The gene calls are TRBV10-1 and TRBJ2-7; TRBD2 matches 7 bases. V gave up 8 bases and J gave up 6 bases; unmatched junction bases: 10. This CDR3 is 13 amino acids long. CDR1 WNHNN and CDR2 SYGVQD come from the germline V gene (reference sequence). CDR3 loop: CASGAGVGGEQYF. CDR3 in DNA: TGCGCCAGCGGGGCGGGGGTCGGCGGCGAGCAGTACTTC.

The gene calls are TRBV3-1 (or the pseudogene TRBV3-2) and TRBJ1-4; TRBD1 aligns across 7 bases. CDR3 size: 14 residues. Germline lookup yields CDR1 LGHDT and CDR2 YNNKEL (reference sequence). J was trimmed by 7 bases and V by 5 bases; bases with no gene match: 7. The CDR3 sequence is CASSTQGGGEKLFF. As DNA, the CDR3 is TGTGCCAGCAGCACTCAGGGGGGTGGTGAAAAACTGTTTTTT.